The 3 T cell receptor beta chains below were found in one sample sequenced in a study of blood T cell repertoires in COVID-19. The repertoire was sequenced with immunoSEQ multiplex PCR; TCRdb's copy has only in-frame clones and lacks some. The table has roughly 340,000 clones, around 86% seen once. Sequenced material: peripheral blood. Receptors originate from a woman in her forties or fifties with COVID-19, enrolled during active disease.

There are many counts of this clone. V gene TRBV5-4 combines with J gene TRBJ2-5, with 8 bases that match TRBD1. The CDR3 is made up of 16 amino acids. CDR1 and CDR2 (germline): SGHNT, YYREEE (reference sequence). V was pared by 3 bases and J by 1 base, with 8 bases of the junction left unmatched. CDR3 nucleotides: TGTGCCAGCAGCTATGGACAGGGACTGCTCCAAGAGACCCAGTACTTC. Translating it yields CASSYGQGLLQETQYF.

This clone was seen only once. This rearrangement joins TRBV7-2 to TRBJ2-7, with 7 bases that match TRBD1. The V gene end was trimmed by 5 bases and the J gene end by 6 bases; junction bases not matched to a gene: 10. CDR3 length: 14 residues. In germline, CDR1 is SGHTA, CDR2 FQGNSA. This CDR3 reads CASSPQGQAREQYF. The CDR3 bases are TGTGCCAGCAGCCCTCAAGGACAGGCACGCGAGCAGTACTTC. Together with reference TRBV7-2 and TRBJ2-7, the CDR3 gives the full variable domain: GAGVSQSPSNKVTEKGKDVELRCDPISGHTALYWYRQSLGQGLEFLIYFQGNSAPDKSGLPSDRFSAERTGGSVSTLTIQRTQQEDSAVYLCASSPQGQAREQYFGPGTRLTVT.

The rearrangement uses TRBV19 and TRBJ1-2; 7 bases match TRBD1. Trimming cost V 4 bases and J 1 base; bases outside gene matches: 6. The CDR3 contains 15 residues. Germline CDR1 and CDR2: LNHDA and SQIVND (reference sequence). CDR3 residues: CASSRGTAFNYGYTF. The CDR3 coding sequence is TGTGCCAGTAGTAGGGGGACAGCCTTTAACTATGGCTACACCTTC.